This T cell receptor beta chain was captured by sequencing in a study of identical twins. Study-wide points: Out-of-frame beta sequences exhibited a weaker degree of excess twin sharing. Not following the same donors, the study drew its conclusions from cross-sectional statistical analysis. Invariant MAIT and iNKT cells could partly confound zero-insertion analyses.

With template switching, a universal primer site was added, and the cDNA carried unique molecular identifiers. A single record per CDR3 protein comes from TCRdb applying MiXCR to the 5' RACE reads. Here the sample spans roughly 1,500,000 distinct CDR3 sequences, about 31% being singletons. The CDR3 runs to 15 residues. V was clipped by 7 bases and J by 0 bases, with 14 bases between them. From germline, CDR1 is MNHEY and CDR2 SVGAGI. On this clonotype: Its cognate antigen is unknown.

What was sequenced was cord blood. J is TRBJ2-3 and V is TRBV6-5; the D gene is possibly TRBD2 (5 bases). The TCR was taken from a newborn girl in good health. The CDR3: CASTASRGSTDTQYF. The CDR3, as DNA: TGTGCCAGCACCGCATCCCGCGGGAGCACAGATACGCAGTATTTT.